This TCR beta chain was sequenced during a study of blood T cell repertoires in COVID-19. On the study more broadly: COVID-19 samples from acute and convalescent phases originated in the United States, Italy and Spain.

The germline V gene has CDR1 KGHDR and CDR2 SFDVKD. Trimming at V came to 7 bases and at J to 3 bases, leaving 5 bases not matched to a gene. The CDR3 runs 13 residues. Source study methods: Amplification from reference gene primers served as the basis for estimated nucleated cell counts. Only in-frame clones appear in the TCRdb table, and some are missing; sequencing was by immunoSEQ multiplex PCR. V and J calls and clone size are as listed in that table; D and trimming were resolved from the DNA. The sample has about 230,000 clones, around 85% seen once. The sequence was collected from a woman older than 75 with acute or convalescent COVID-19. J is TRBJ2-7 and V is TRBV24-1; 7 nucleotides match TRBD1. The sample was peripheral blood. This chain's CDR3 is CATRSTGFYEQYF. CDR3 DNA sequence: TGTGCCACCAGATCGACAGGGTTCTACGAGCAGTACTTC.